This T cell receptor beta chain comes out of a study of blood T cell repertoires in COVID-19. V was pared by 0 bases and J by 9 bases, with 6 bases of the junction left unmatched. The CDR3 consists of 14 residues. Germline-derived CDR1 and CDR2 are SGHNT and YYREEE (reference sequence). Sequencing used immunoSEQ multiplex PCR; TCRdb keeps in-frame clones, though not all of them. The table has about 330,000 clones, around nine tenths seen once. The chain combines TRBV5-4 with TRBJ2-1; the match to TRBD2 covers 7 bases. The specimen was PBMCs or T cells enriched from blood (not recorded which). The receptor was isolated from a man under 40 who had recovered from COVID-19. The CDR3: CASSLERGLTEQFF. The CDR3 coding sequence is TGTGCCAGCAGCTTGGAGCGGGGTTTGACTGAGCAGTTCTTC.